This T cell receptor beta chain was captured in a study of cytomegalovirus exposure and HLA in healthy donors. For the study at large: Genotyping showed 81% of about 370 donors falling in the Caucasian-associated ancestry cluster.

The CDR3 is 13 residues long. Looked up from germline, CDR1 is MNHNS and CDR2 is SASEGT. The V gene lost 5 bases and the J gene lost 12 bases, with 14 bases spanning the gap. Regarding the study as a whole: Later analysis suggested most CMV-associated TCR beta chains were HLA-restricted. What was likely a sequencing artifact was a cluster of highly shared sequence variants.

It was with 60 Vbeta and 13 Jbeta primers that the PCR ran. The method was immunoSEQ multiplex PCR; TCRdb's version includes in-frame clones alone and lacks a portion of them. The sample includes 95,000 to 150,000 clones, nearly 80% of them seen just once. On this clone itself: As yet, its antigen is unknown.

Sequenced input: PBMCs. V gene TRBV6-1 combines with J gene TRBJ1-6; D unresolved. This sequence originates from a woman between 25 and 40 years old in good health and CMV-seropositive. CDR3 bases: TGTGCCAGCAGTCGGGAGCAGGCCGGACCCCTCCACTTT. The encoded protein is CASSREQAGPLHF.